Listed here is a single TCR beta chain. Its antigen is unidentified. These data belong to a study of graft-versus-host responses after intestinal transplantation. Across the study: Anti-thymocyte globulin induction was given to all recipients, followed by tacrolimus and steroids for three to four years. Whole-study findings and limits: Elevated graft-versus-host to host-versus-graft clonal ratios in allografts were recorded for patients with graft-donor T cell macrochimerism. Analysis identified GvH clones in recipient marrow, with some appearing first in ileum or blood.

Libraries were prepared by immunoSEQ multiplex PCR; TCRdb keeps only in-frame clonotypes and omits some of them. Seen here are about 81,000 clones, roughly 91% observed once, and the top ten hold 0.3% to 0.4%. There are 18 residues in the CDR3. Germline lookup yields CDR1 SGDLS and CDR2 YYNGEE. Unmatched junction bases numbered 11, after V lost 0 bases and J lost 8 bases. The source is a human donor who received an intestinal transplant. This chain joins TRBV9 and TRBJ2-1, with 13 bases aligning to TRBD2. Sequencing used unstimulated CD4+ T cells sorted from spleen or lymph node cells, obtained before intestinal transplant. CDR3 in DNA: TGTGCCAGCAGCGTAGCTACCCTGGGACTAGCGGGAACGGATGAGCAGTTCTTC. Translated, it gives CASSVATLGLAGTDEQFF.